A selection of T cell receptor beta chains follows, all from one sample in a study of response to subunit inactivated influenza vaccine. Using its own MiXCR run on the RT-PCR reads, TCRdb lists one record per CDR3 protein. This sample has around 490,000 distinct CDR3 sequences, with roughly 8.2% found just once. Sequencing was performed on PBMCs from blood, taken roughly 24 months after vaccination. The source of these receptors is a man in his fifties or sixties who received an inactivated influenza vaccine. Both conserved end residues are part of each CDR3.

v_gene,j_gene,CDR3aa
TRBV5-5,TRBJ2-3,CASSIPVGQITDTQYF
TRBV10-3,TRBJ2-1,CAISDGLAGRPTYNEQFF
TRBV9,TRBJ2-6,CASSVVVSGGANVLTF
TRBV28,TRBJ2-7,CASTTPYEQYF
TRBV7-8,TRBJ1-5,CASSLVMGTHQPQHF
TRBV7-8,TRBJ2-1,CASSRGRNANEQFF
TRBV11-2,TRBJ1-5,CASSLGRVAPYSNQPQHF
TRBV5-1,TRBJ1-1,CASSLTYPLEGALRSEAFF
TRBV7-3,TRBJ2-5,CASSLRGGMGVGGGETQYF
TRBV15,TRBJ2-2,CATSRALTGELFF
TRBV27,TRBJ1-5,CASSSFGSWPQPQHF
TRBV6-1,TRBJ2-7,CASRPGGLLSSYEQYF
TRBV5-4,TRBJ2-1,CASSSPGPDEQFF
TRBV18,TRBJ2-1,CASSPTEGLEQFF
TRBV5-6,TRBJ2-7,CASGTGISGEQYF
TRBV10-3,TRBJ2-2,CAISDPPGGTGELFF
TRBV6-1,TRBJ1-2,CASSPHTGGIDGYTF
TRBV12-3/TRBV12-4,TRBJ2-2,CASSLGGLAGGATGELFF
TRBV12-3/TRBV12-4,TRBJ2-7,CASTLGHRSYEQYF
TRBV4-3,TRBJ2-1,CASSQDRGGGGVNNEQFF
TRBV18,TRBJ1-2,CASSPTTNYGYTF
TRBV5-1,TRBJ1-1,CASGQDLNTEAFF
TRBV12-3/TRBV12-4,TRBJ2-7,CASSFDLSYEQYF
TRBV15,TRBJ1-5,CATSRDLRGQGAHSNQPQHF
TRBV11-2,TRBJ2-1,CASSSDSAYNEQFF
TRBV4-3,TRBJ1-3,CASSPKGVYRGSNGNTIYF
TRBV7-8,TRBJ1-5,CASSLARQPQHF
TRBV6-5,TRBJ2-1,CASSPGTVAFF
TRBV28,TRBJ2-5,CASSNPYSGPMGETQYF
TRBV6-5,TRBJ1-4,CASSYTSPTGKTNEKLFF
TRBV3-1,TRBJ2-3,CASSQQGRGTDTQYF
TRBV6-1,TRBJ2-5,CASSYLDQYF
TRBV7-9,TRBJ1-6,CASSLAPNSPLHF
TRBV7-2,TRBJ1-5,CASRLGGGKGQPQHF
TRBV27,TRBJ1-2,CASSFRSGVDGYTF
TRBV7-9,TRBJ2-7,CASSPRLSSYEQYF
TRBV6-1,TRBJ1-2,CASNRVARAGYGYTF
TRBV12-3/TRBV12-4,TRBJ2-1,CASSLPSGNREQFF
TRBV20-1,TRBJ2-5,CSARASGSRQETQYF
TRBV9,TRBJ2-7,CASSAGTSGIGEYF
TRBV12-3/TRBV12-4,TRBJ2-2,CAISEFNGELFF
TRBV7-2,TRBJ2-5,CASSSGQIGTQYF
TRBV29-1,TRBJ1-3,CSVLRSSGNTIYF
TRBV5-1,TRBJ1-1,CASSVDRRNTEAFF
TRBV6-2/TRBV6-3,TRBJ2-4,CASRAQGRRYIQYF
TRBV28,TRBJ2-7,CASMSPGTVHEQYF
TRBV29-1,TRBJ1-4,CSVESGTFSEKLFF